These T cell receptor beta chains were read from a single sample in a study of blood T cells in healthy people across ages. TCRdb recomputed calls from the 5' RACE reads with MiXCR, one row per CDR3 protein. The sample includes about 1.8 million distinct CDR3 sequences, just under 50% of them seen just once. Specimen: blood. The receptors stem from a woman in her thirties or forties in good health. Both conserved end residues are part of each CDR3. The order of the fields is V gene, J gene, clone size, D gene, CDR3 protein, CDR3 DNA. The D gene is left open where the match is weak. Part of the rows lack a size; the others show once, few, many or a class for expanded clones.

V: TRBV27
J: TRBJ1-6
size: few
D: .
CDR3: CASSAGVYSPLHF
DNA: TGTGCCAGCAGTGCCGGGGTTTATTCACCCCTCCACTTT

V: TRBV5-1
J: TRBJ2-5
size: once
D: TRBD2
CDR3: CASSHGPSSGAAGYF
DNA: TGCGCCAGCAGCCACGGTCCGTCTAGCGGGGCCGCCGGGTACTTC

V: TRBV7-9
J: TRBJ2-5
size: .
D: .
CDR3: CASSLAGVVQETQYF
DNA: TGTGCCAGCAGCTTAGCGGGGGTTGTCCAAGAGACCCAGTACTTC

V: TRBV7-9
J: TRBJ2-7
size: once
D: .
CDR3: CASSLGGLYYEQYF
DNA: TGTGCCAGCAGCTTGGGGGGACTGTACTACGAGCAGTACTTC

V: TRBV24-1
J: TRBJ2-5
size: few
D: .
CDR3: CATSVSAGQETQYF
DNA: TGTGCCACCAGTGTCTCGGCAGGGCAAGAGACCCAGTACTTC

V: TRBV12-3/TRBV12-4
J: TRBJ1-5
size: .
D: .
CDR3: CASSSLGAHQPQHF
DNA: TGTGCCAGCAGTTCGCTAGGGGCCCATCAGCCCCAGCATTTT

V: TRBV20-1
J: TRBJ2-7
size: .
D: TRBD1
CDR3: CSARVGQRNEQYF
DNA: TGCAGTGCTAGAGTGGGACAGAGAAACGAGCAGTACTTC

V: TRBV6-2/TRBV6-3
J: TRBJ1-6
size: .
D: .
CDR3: CASSSRLDSHNSPLHF
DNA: TGTGCCAGCAGTTCCCGCCTGGACAGCCATAATTCACCCCTCCACTTT

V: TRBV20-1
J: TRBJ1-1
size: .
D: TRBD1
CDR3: CSARPTGGFTEAFF
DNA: TGCAGTGCTAGGCCGACAGGGGGCTTCACTGAAGCTTTCTTT

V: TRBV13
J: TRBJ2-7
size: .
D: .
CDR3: CASSLSRKNNEQYF
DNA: TGTGCCAGCAGCTTAAGTAGGAAGAACAATGAGCAGTACTTC

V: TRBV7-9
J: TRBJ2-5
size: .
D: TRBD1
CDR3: CASSNRGWETQYF
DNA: TGTGCCAGCAGCAACAGGGGGTGGGAGACCCAGTACTTC

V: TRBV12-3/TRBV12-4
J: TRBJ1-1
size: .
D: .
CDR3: CASSLYGNMNTEAFF
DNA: TGCGCCAGCAGTTTATATGGTAACATGAACACTGAAGCTTTCTTT

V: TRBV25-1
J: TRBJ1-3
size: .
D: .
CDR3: CASSAGLRGGNTIYF
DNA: TGTGCCAGCAGTGCGGGACTACGAGGGGGAAACACCATATATTTT

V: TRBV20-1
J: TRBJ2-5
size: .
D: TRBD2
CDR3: CSARHPTSGVQETQYF
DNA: TGCAGTGCTAGACACCCAACTAGCGGGGTGCAAGAGACCCAGTACTTC

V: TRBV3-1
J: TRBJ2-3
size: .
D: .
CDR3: CASSQVGVSRTDTQYF
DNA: TGTGCCAGCAGCCAAGTCGGGGTCTCTCGCACAGATACGCAGTATTTT

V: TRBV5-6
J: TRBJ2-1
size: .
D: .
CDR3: CASSSHGEQFF
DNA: TGTGCCAGCAGCTCCCATGGTGAGCAGTTCTTC

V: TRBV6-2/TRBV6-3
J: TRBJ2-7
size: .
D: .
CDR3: CASSRGLSLGYEQYF
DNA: TGTGCCAGCAGTAGGGGACTCTCGTTAGGATACGAGCAGTACTTC

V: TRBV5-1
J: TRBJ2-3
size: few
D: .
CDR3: CASSLAMGSDTQYF
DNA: TGCGCCAGCAGCTTGGCCATGGGGTCAGATACGCAGTATTTT

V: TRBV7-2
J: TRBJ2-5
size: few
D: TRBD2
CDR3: CASSLGSGLAGIETQYF
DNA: TGTGCCAGCAGCTTAGGATCAGGGCTAGCGGGCATTGAGACCCAGTACTTC

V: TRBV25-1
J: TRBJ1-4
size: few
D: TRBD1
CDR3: CASKPDRGALNEKLFF
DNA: TGTGCCAGCAAGCCTGACAGGGGGGCACTTAATGAAAAACTGTTTTTT

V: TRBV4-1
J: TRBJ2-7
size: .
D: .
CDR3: CASSPSGGHGRLYEQYF
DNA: TGCGCCAGCAGCCCTTCGGGGGGACACGGGCGTCTCTACGAGCAGTACTTC

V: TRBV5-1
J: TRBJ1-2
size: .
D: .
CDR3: CASSWDGYGYTF
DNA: TGCGCCAGCAGCTGGGACGGTTATGGCTACACCTTC

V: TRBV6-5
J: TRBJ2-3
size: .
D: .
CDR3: CASSSPGETSTQYF
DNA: TGTGCCAGCAGTTCCCCCGGTGAGACCTCTACGCAGTATTTT

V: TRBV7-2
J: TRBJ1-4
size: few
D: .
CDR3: CASRWGLAAREKLFF
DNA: TGTGCCAGCAGATGGGGTCTAGCGGCGAGGGAAAAACTGTTTTTT

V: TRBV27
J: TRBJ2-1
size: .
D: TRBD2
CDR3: CASSPRGLAEIYNEQFF
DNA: TGTGCCAGCAGTCCCCGTGGACTAGCGGAGATATACAATGAGCAGTTCTTC

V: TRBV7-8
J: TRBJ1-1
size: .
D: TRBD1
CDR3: CASSWVLWGATGFSAEAFF
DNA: TGTGCCAGCAGCTGGGTACTTTGGGGGGCGACAGGGTTTAGCGCTGAAGCTTTCTTT

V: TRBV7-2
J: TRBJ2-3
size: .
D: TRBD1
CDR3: CASSLTGMVADTQYF
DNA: TGTGCCAGCAGCTTGACAGGGATGGTCGCAGATACGCAGTATTTT

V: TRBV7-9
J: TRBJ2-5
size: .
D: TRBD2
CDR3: CASSQLTSGGIQETQYF
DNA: TGTGCCAGCAGCCAACTCACTAGCGGGGGGATCCAAGAGACCCAGTACTTC

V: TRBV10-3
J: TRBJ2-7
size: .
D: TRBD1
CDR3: CAIRGRDSSYEQYF
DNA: TGTGCCATCAGGGGCCGGGACAGCTCCTACGAGCAGTACTTC

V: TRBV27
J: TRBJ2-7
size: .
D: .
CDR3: CASSIHEAVGERYF
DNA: TGTGCCAGCAGCATCCATGAGGCGGTCGGCGAGCGGTACTTC

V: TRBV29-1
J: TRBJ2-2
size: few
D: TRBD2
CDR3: CSALAGGTGELFF
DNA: TGCAGCGCCCTAGCGGGGGGAACCGGGGAGCTGTTTTTT

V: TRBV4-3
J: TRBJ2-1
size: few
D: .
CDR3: CASSQDTIGTDSYNEQFF
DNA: TGCGCCAGCAGCCAAGATACCATCGGCACGGACTCCTACAATGAGCAGTTCTTC

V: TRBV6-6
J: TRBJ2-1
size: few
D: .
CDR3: CASSPAGPSYNEQFF
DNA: TGTGCCAGCAGTCCCGCAGGGCCCTCCTACAATGAGCAGTTCTTC

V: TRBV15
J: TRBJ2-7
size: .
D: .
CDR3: CATSRKKGVSYEQYF
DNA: TGTGCCACCAGCAGAAAAAAAGGGGTCTCCTACGAGCAGTACTTC

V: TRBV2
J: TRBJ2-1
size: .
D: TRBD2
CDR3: CASRRRGGVYNEQFF
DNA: TGTGCCAGCCGTCGGCGCGGGGGGGTTTACAATGAGCAGTTCTTC

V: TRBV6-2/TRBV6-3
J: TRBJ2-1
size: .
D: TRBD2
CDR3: CASRTPIAGGNEQFF
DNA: TGTGCCAGCCGTACTCCTATAGCGGGGGGTAATGAGCAGTTCTTC

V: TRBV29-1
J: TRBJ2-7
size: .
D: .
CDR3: CSVGERTGNRDEQYF
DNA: TGCAGCGTTGGCGAGCGGACTGGCAACAGAGACGAGCAGTACTTC

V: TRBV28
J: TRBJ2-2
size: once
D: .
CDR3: CASSVLVGITGELFF
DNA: TGTGCCAGCAGTGTATTGGTTGGGATCACCGGGGAGCTGTTTTTT

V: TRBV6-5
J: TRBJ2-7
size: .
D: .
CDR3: CASSSWSYEQYF
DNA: TGTGCCAGCAGTTCCTGGTCCTACGAGCAGTACTTC

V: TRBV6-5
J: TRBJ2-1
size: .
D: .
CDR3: CASRDDTILGGEQFF
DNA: TGTGCCAGCAGAGACGACACGATACTAGGGGGTGAGCAGTTCTTC

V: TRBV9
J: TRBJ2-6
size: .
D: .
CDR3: CASSVVALSTSGANVLTF
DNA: TGTGCCAGCAGCGTAGTAGCCCTCAGCACCTCTGGGGCCAACGTCCTGACTTTC

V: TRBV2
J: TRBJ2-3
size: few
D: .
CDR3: CASSAWRESTDTQYF
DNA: TGTGCCAGCAGTGCCTGGAGGGAAAGCACAGATACGCAGTATTTT

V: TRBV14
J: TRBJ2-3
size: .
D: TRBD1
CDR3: CASSLTGAYLSQYF
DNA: TGTGCCAGCAGCCTGACAGGGGCTTATCTATCGCAGTATTTT

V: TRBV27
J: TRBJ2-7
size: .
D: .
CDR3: CATIGGHRPYEQYF
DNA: TGTGCCACTATTGGAGGCCACCGCCCCTACGAGCAGTACTTC

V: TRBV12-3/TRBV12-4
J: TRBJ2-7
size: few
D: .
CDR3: CASSLAQGKYRHEQYF
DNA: TGTGCCAGCAGTTTAGCCCAGGGGAAGTATCGGCACGAGCAGTACTTC

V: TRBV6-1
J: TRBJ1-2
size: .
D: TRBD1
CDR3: CASSVAGTVNYGYTF
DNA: TGTGCCAGCAGCGTCGCTGGGACAGTTAACTATGGCTACACCTTC

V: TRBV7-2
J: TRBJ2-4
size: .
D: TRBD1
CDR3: CASSLGRQGQYF
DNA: TGTGCCAGCAGCTTAGGTAGACAGGGTCAGTACTTC